The clone carrying this TCR beta chain was counted at least ten times. Between the trimmed V and J ends, which lost 7 bases and 5 bases, there was a span of 15 bases. The CDR3 sequence is 13 residues long. The V gene's germline CDR1 is SGHDT and CDR2 YYEEEE. The sample is drawn from a study of quantifying T cell responses using KT2 cells. Study-level information: RNA was reverse transcribed with TCR alpha and beta constant-region primers. The second PCR was a qPCR stopped at a predetermined fluorescence threshold.

An oligo carrying a UMI was ligated to the cDNA 3' end. The first PCR ran 3 to 5 cycles with an equimolar RC1.1 and RC1.2 beta primer mix. From the second PCR onward, TCR alpha and beta chains were processed separately. Via MiXCR, TCRdb re-called the UMI-ligation and nested PCR reads, giving one row per CDR3 protein. Of some 43,000 distinct CDR3 sequences listed, approximately 15% are singletons. Different KT2-to-PBMC ratios were created with a constant PBMC count. The V and J genes are TRBV5-6 and TRBJ1-1; possibly TRBD1 for D (6 bases). Sequenced: PBMCs spiked with cells of the T cell clone KT2. The sequence was obtained from a human donor. CDR3 amino acids: CASGGWGATEAFF. Here the CDR3 DNA reads TGTGCCAGCGGTGGTTGGGGGGCAACTGAAGCTTTCTTT.